The rows below give T cell receptor beta chains drawn from one sample of a study of T cell responses to AZD1222 COVID-19 vaccine. TCRdb's table, derived via immunoSEQ multiplex PCR, lists solely in-frame clones and lacks some. The data hold about 150,000 clones, with around nine tenths observed a single time. This specimen was peripheral blood, taken 28 days after the second AZD1222 dose. The receptors come from an adult who received the AZD1222 COVID-19 vaccine. CDR3s include the opening cysteine and the closing phenylalanine or tryptophan. D genes are given only for firm matches. A clone size is listed for some rows: how often the clone was seen (once, few, many), or a class if it is expanded.

D	V	J	size	DNA	CDR3
.	TRBV5-1	TRBJ1-1	.	TGCGCCAGCAGCTTGCCGCTGGGGGGCACTGAAGCTTTCTTT	CASSLPLGGTEAFF
TRBD2	TRBV2	TRBJ2-7	few	TGTGCCAGCAGTGGGACTAGCGACTACGAGCAGTACTTC	CASSGTSDYEQYF
.	TRBV19	TRBJ1-5	.	TGTGCCAGTAGTACGGCAGTTTATAGCAATCAGCCCCAGCATTTT	CASSTAVYSNQPQHF
TRBD1	TRBV18	TRBJ2-2	.	TGTGCCAGCTCACTAACGGGACAGACAACCGGGGAGCTGTTTTTT	CASSLTGQTTGELFF
TRBD2	TRBV4-2	TRBJ2-1	.	TGTGCCAGCAGCCAAGAAACTAGCGCTAACAATGAGCAGTTCTTC	CASSQETSANNEQFF
.	TRBV6-5	TRBJ1-6	.	TGTGCCAGCAGTTACTCCGCAGGGTGGAATAATTCACCCCTCCACTTT	CASSYSAGWNNSPLHF
TRBD1	TRBV5-4	TRBJ2-7	few	TGTGCCAGCAGCGAGGGGGCCACCTACGAGCAGTACTTC	CASSEGATYEQYF
.	TRBV4-3	TRBJ1-1	.	TGCGCCAGCAGCCAAGATGGAGGAAACGGATTAAACACTGAAGCTTTCTTT	CASSQDGGNGLNTEAFF
.	TRBV12-3/TRBV12-4	TRBJ1-2	.	TGTGCCAGCAGTGGTAACATCATTGGCTACACCTTC	CASSGNIIGYTF
TRBD1	TRBV6-5	TRBJ2-7	few	TGTGCCAGCAGTTACTCGAGGGACAGGCCCTACGAGCAGTACTTC	CASSYSRDRPYEQYF
.	TRBV7-8	TRBJ2-2	.	TGTGCCAGCAGCTTAATGACCGGGGAGCTGTTTTTT	CASSLMTGELFF
TRBD2	TRBV29-1	TRBJ2-1	.	TGCAGCCCCTGGCTAGCGGGGGGGCCTGAGCAGTTCTTC	CSPWLAGGPEQFF
TRBD2	TRBV6-5	TRBJ2-1	.	TGTGCCGCGGGGACTACTAATTACAATGAGCAGTTCTTC	CAAGTTNYNEQFF
.	TRBV12-2	TRBJ2-7	.	TGTGCAAGTCGCCCTAGGATGGCTAGCGGGCCCTACTCCTACGAGCAGTACTTC	CASRPRMASGPYSYEQYF
.	TRBV7-9	TRBJ2-6	.	TGTGCCAGCAGCTCCCGCGTTAGAGGGTCTGGGGCCAACGTCCTGACTTTC	CASSSRVRGSGANVLTF
TRBD1	TRBV5-4	TRBJ2-7	.	TGTGCCAGCAGCTTGTTTTTCTCCGGGACAGGCATCTACGAGCAGTACTTC	CASSLFFSGTGIYEQYF
.	TRBV2	TRBJ2-7	.	TGTGCCAGCAGTGCCGGGGGGCAGTACTTC	CASSAGGQYF
TRBD1	TRBV2	TRBJ1-4	.	TGTGCCGGAAATGGAGGGACAGGGAGTGAAAAACTGTTTTTT	CAGNGGTGSEKLFF
.	TRBV18	TRBJ1-2	.	TGTGCCAGCTCACCTACCGGGACGAATAATTACGGCTACACCTTC	CASSPTGTNNYGYTF
.	TRBV6-1	TRBJ1-6	few	TGTGCCAGCAGTGAAGCGCTGGGAGGGATTAGATCACCCCTCCACTTT	CASSEALGGIRSPLHF
.	TRBV5-1	TRBJ2-5	.	TGCGCCAGCAGCTTAGATAGCGGCCAAGAGACCCAGTACTTC	CASSLDSGQETQYF
.	TRBV2	TRBJ2-3	.	TGTGCCAGCAATTTTGGGGGGCGGACAGATACGCAGTATTTT	CASNFGGRTDTQYF
TRBD1	TRBV5-5	TRBJ1-2	.	TGTGCCAGCAGCCTTGATCCCTGGACAGGGAACTATGGCTACACCTTC	CASSLDPWTGNYGYTF
TRBD2	TRBV3-1/TRBV3-2	TRBJ2-1	.	TGTGCCAGCAGCCAAAATCCCGGGGGGTACAATGAGCAGTTCTTC	CASSQNPGGYNEQFF
.	TRBV5-1	TRBJ1-6	.	TGCGCCAGCAGCTTTGGTGGCTTACTTGTTAATTCACCCCTCCACTTT	CASSFGGLLVNSPLHF
.	TRBV13	TRBJ1-2	.	TGTGCCAGCACCTCCCGGGCGGCAGGCTATGGCTACACCTTC	CASTSRAAGYGYTF
TRBD1	TRBV6-6	TRBJ1-6	.	TGTGCCAGCAGTATGCCGGGACAGGGGGCTTCACCCCTCCACTTT	CASSMPGQGASPLHF